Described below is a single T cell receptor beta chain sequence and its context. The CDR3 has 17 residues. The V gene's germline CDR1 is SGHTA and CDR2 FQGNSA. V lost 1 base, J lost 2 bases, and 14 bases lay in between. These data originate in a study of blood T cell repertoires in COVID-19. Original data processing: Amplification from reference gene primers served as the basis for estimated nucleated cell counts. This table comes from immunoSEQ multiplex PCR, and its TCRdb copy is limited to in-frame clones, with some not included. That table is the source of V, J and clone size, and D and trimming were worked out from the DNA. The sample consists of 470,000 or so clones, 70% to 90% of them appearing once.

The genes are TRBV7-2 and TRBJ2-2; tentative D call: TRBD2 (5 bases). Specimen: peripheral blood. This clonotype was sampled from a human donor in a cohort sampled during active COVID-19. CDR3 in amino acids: CASSLEASTRNTGELFF. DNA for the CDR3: TGTGCCAGCAGCTTAGAAGCTAGCACCCGAAACACCGGGGAGCTGTTTTTT.